The next 25 T cell receptor beta chains were all read from a single sample in a study of blood T cell repertoires in COVID-19. The assay was immunoSEQ multiplex PCR, and TCRdb's table has in-frame clones only and misses some. The table records roughly 380,000 clones, 87% of them present only once. The sample consisted of PBMCs or T cells enriched from blood (not recorded which). The receptors derive from a young woman who had recovered from COVID-19.

This chain connects TRBV6-4 to TRBJ2-1, with no clear D. Trimming left V 0 bases short and J 8 bases short, with 8 bases between. This CDR3 contains 13 residues. CDR1 is MRHNA, CDR2 SNTAGT, per germline. CDR3 nucleotides: TGTGCCAGCAGTGACTCAGAGAGTCATGAGCAGTTCTTC. Translated: CASSDSESHEQFF.

The V gene is TRBV6-5, the J gene TRBJ1-6, with 8 bases lining up with TRBD1. This CDR3 comprises 16 residues. Germline loops: CDR1 MNHEY, CDR2 SVGAGI. V shed 3 bases, J shed 6 bases, and the junction held 7 bases outside the gene matches. CDR3 DNA sequence: TGTGCCAGCAGTTATAGCAGGACAGGGTCTAATTCACCCCTCCACTTT. Amino acids: CASSYSRTGSNSPLHF.

The chain uses TRBV2 and TRBJ1-1; TRBD1 might be the D (5 bases). Trimming removed 9 bases from V and 1 base from J, with 12 bases in between. The CDR3 sequence is 13 residues long. Per germline, CDR1 SNHLY and CDR2 FYNNEI. The CDR3 DNA follows: TGTGCCAGAAGGGGAGGGAAGAACACTGAAGCTTTCTTT. The encoded protein is CARRGGKNTEAFF.

The chain combines TRBV20-1 with TRBJ2-7; 15 nucleotides line up with TRBD2. J lost 6 bases, V lost 6 bases, and 12 bases had no gene match. The CDR3 sequence is 16 residues long. Germline CDR1 and CDR2: DFQATT and SNEGSKA (reference sequence). CDR3 coding DNA: TGCAGTGCGAGTACCGGGACTAGCGGGAGGCGGCTCGAGCAGTACTTC. It is translated as CSASTGTSGRRLEQYF.

The J gene is TRBJ1-1, the V gene TRBV2; TRBD1 matches at 7 bases. V was pared by 6 bases and J by 2 bases, with 3 bases of the junction left unmatched. There are 13 residues in the CDR3. Germline V CDR1 and CDR2: SNHLY, FYNNEI. The CDR3 sequence is CASRGQPNTEAFF. CDR3 coding DNA: TGTGCCAGCAGGGGACAGCCAAACACTGAAGCTTTCTTT.

The chain recombines TRBV4-1 with TRBJ2-3, with D possibly being TRBD1 (6 bases). This CDR3 has 13 residues. The V end was cut by 6 bases, the J end by 4 bases, with 11 bases between. Per germline, CDR1 MGHRA and CDR2 YSYEKL. The CDR3 DNA reads as TGCGCCAGCAGTCAAAGACAGGCAGATACGCAGTATTTT. Its protein product is CASSQRQADTQYF.

The genes are TRBV11-2 and TRBJ2-5; 9 nucleotides line up with TRBD2. V lost 4 bases, J lost 1 base, and 4 bases stayed unmatched. The CDR3 length is 15 residues. Germline CDR1 SGHAT, CDR2 FQNNGV. Here the CDR3 reads CASSSRTSAQETQYF. The CDR3 DNA is TGTGCCAGCAGCTCAAGGACTAGCGCCCAAGAGACCCAGTACTTC.

V gene TRBV19 combines with J gene TRBJ1-2; D is possibly TRBD1 (5 bases). Germline assignment: CDR1 LNHDA and CDR2 SQIVND (reference sequence). The CDR3 is made up of 15 amino acids. V shed 3 bases and J shed 4 bases, with 15 bases lying between them. The CDR3 region is CASSMETDLSYGYTF. The CDR3 bases are TGTGCCAGTAGTATGGAGACAGATCTTTCCTATGGCTACACCTTC.

This sequence joins TRBV28 and TRBJ1-1; 7 bases map to TRBD1. With V trimmed by 3 bases and J by 5 bases, 9 bases remained unmatched. This CDR3 has 15 residues. The germline CDR1 and CDR2 sequences are MDHEN and SYDVKM. Written as DNA, the CDR3 is TGTGCCAGCAGTTTGGCCCGACAGGGTAGTACTGAAGCTTTCTTT. Its translation is CASSLARQGSTEAFF. The full variable domain, completed using reference TRBV28 and TRBJ1-1, is DVKVTQSSRYLVKRTGEKVFLECVQDMDHENMFWYRQDPGLGLRLIYFSYDVKMKEKGDIPEGYSVSREKKERFSLILESASTNQTSMYLCASSLARQGSTEAFFGQGTRLTVV.

V gene TRBV19 combines with J gene TRBJ2-2, with 15 bases that match TRBD2. In germline, CDR1 is LNHDA, CDR2 SQIVND (reference sequence). The CDR3 loop spans 19 amino acids. V shed 4 bases, J shed 2 bases, and the junction held 8 bases outside the gene matches. CDR3 loop: CASSKTGLAGGPNTGELFF. Here the CDR3 DNA reads TGTGCCAGTAGTAAGACAGGACTAGCGGGAGGGCCTAACACCGGGGAGCTGTTTTTT.

This chain uses TRBV29-1 with TRBJ2-3; D is ambiguous. This CDR3 region has 14 residues. Germline CDR1 is SQVTM and CDR2 is ANQGSEA. Between the trimmed V and J ends, which lost 5 bases and 1 base, there was a span of 13 bases. The CDR3 DNA reads TGCAGCGTTAAGACAACCGATGGCACAGATACGCAGTATTTT. Translated: CSVKTTDGTDTQYF.

This clone occurred once. The gene calls are TRBV7-2 and TRBJ2-1; D possibly corresponds to TRBD2 (6 bases). V was trimmed by 4 bases and J by 1 base, leaving 14 bases between them. The CDR3 length is 16 residues. Germline V lookup: CDR1 SGHTA, CDR2 FQGNSA. CDR3 nucleotides: TGTGCCAGCAGCTCGTTGACTGGGGGGTCCTACAATGAGCAGTTCTTC. Translation gives CASSSLTGGSYNEQFF.

The chain joins TRBV6-5 to TRBJ2-3, with 7 positions matching TRBD2. With V trimmed by 7 bases and J by 8 bases, 12 bases remained unmatched. The germline V gene has CDR1 MNHEY and CDR2 SVGAGI. There are 14 residues in the CDR3. The CDR3 region is CASIVSGDSGTQYF. The DNA of the CDR3 is TGTGCCAGCATTGTAAGCGGGGACTCGGGTACGCAGTATTTT.

The J gene is TRBJ1-1, the V gene TRBV5-5; maybe TRBD1 (5 bases). Trimming shortened V by 0 bases and J by 11 bases, and 11 bases separated the two germline ends. From germline, CDR1 is SGHKS and CDR2 YYEKEE (reference sequence). The length of the CDR3 is 12 residues. The CDR3 coding sequence is TGTGCCAGCAGCTTGGAGGGGTATGAGGCTTTCTTT. Protein sequence: CASSLEGYEAFF.

The chain has TRBV27 and TRBJ2-7; 9 nucleotides align to TRBD2. Trimming removed 0 bases from V and 3 bases from J; junction bases left unmatched: 3. Germline V gene lookup returns CDR1 MNHEY and CDR2 SMNVEV (reference sequence). The CDR3 spans 15 residues. DNA of the CDR3: TGTGCCAGCAGTTTATCAGGCGGGGGGGTCTACGAGCAGTACTTC. Protein product: CASSLSGGGVYEQYF.

This chain connects TRBV10-3 to TRBJ1-1, with TRBD1 matching over 9 bases. In germline, CDR1 is ENHRY, CDR2 SYGVKD. CDR3 size: 14 residues. Unmatched junction bases numbered 4, after V lost 4 bases and J lost 4 bases. DNA for the CDR3: TGTGCCATCAGTGGGATGACAGGGGGCACTGAAGCTTTCTTT. This encodes CAISGMTGGTEAFF.

This chain connects TRBV5-1 to TRBJ2-1; TRBD2 aligns across 10 bases. This CDR3 spans 16 amino acids. Germline V lookup: CDR1 SGHRS, CDR2 YFSETQ. J lost 8 bases, V lost 3 bases, and 11 bases had no gene match. For the CDR3, the DNA is TGCGCCAGCAGCTGGACTAGCGGTGAGAGCGGCGATGAGCAGTTCTTC. As protein: CASSWTSGESGDEQFF.

The chain carries TRBV29-1 and TRBJ1-2; TRBD1 aligns across 8 bases. Germline CDR1 SQVTM, CDR2 ANQGSEA. This CDR3 contains 13 residues. The V segment lost 7 bases and the J segment 0 bases; nucleotides outside the gene matches: 4. The CDR3 here is CSGWTGTNYGYTF. Written as DNA, the CDR3 is TGCAGCGGTTGGACAGGGACTAACTATGGCTACACCTTC.

V gene TRBV12-3 or TRBV12-4 combines with J gene TRBJ2-3; TRBD1 matches at 8 bases. J lost 8 bases, V lost 6 bases, and 4 bases had no gene match. CDR3 length: 12 amino acids. CDR3 DNA sequence: TGTGCCAGCAGCCAGGGGGCGGCTACGCAGTATTTT. Translation: CASSQGAATQYF.

A few counts support this clone. The chain joins TRBV10-3 to TRBJ2-1; 7 bases are shared with TRBD2. Germline V gene lookup returns CDR1 ENHRY and CDR2 SYGVKD. With V trimmed by 3 bases and J by 6 bases, 8 bases remained unmatched. This CDR3 region has 15 residues. This chain's CDR3 is CAISDVGGSINEQFF. CDR3 DNA sequence: TGTGCCATCAGTGATGTTGGCGGGAGCATCAATGAGCAGTTCTTC.

The DNA of the CDR3 is TGCAGCGTTGATATGGTTGGACAGGGGACCCGGCCCTTAAAGTACCAAGAGACCCAGTACTTC. Translation gives CSVDMVGQGTRPLKYQETQYF. The chain has TRBV29-1 and TRBJ2-5, with 9 bases lining up with TRBD1. The trim removed 3 bases at V and 0 bases at J, leaving 23 bases unmatched. The germline gives CDR1 SQVTM, CDR2 ANQGSEA. This CDR3 has 21 residues.

The chain links TRBV18 to TRBJ2-1, with 7 positions matching TRBD2. J was trimmed by 6 bases and V by 4 bases; bases with no gene match: 9. This CDR3 contains 15 residues. Germline CDR1 reads KGHSH; CDR2 reads LQKENI. The CDR3 DNA reads as TGTGCCAGCTCACGACAGCGGGATCGACGCAATGAGCAGTTCTTC. Translated: CASSRQRDRRNEQFF.

J is TRBJ1-6 and V is TRBV28; TRBD1 is a possible D gene (6 bases). The CDR3 loop spans 17 amino acids. Germline CDR1 MDHEN, CDR2 SYDVKM. Trimming removed 4 bases at V and 0 bases at J, with 13 bases between. CDR3 coding DNA: TGTGCCAGCAGTTCATACAGGGAAAGCTCCTATAATTCACCCCTCCACTTT. Translating it yields CASSSYRESSYNSPLHF.

The chain carries TRBV19 and TRBJ2-7; the match to TRBD1 covers 8 bases. The CDR3 covers 13 residues. V lost 5 bases to trimming and J lost 7 bases; unmatched junction nucleotides: 7. Germline V CDR1 and CDR2: LNHDA, SQIVND (reference sequence). The CDR3 DNA follows: TGTGCCAGTAGTTGGGCAGGGGGCGGAGAGCAGTACTTC. As protein: CASSWAGGGEQYF.

The chain is built from TRBV7-9 and TRBJ2-1, with 7 bases matching TRBD2. Germline trimming cut 1 base from V and 0 bases from J; bases unmatched to any gene: 3. This CDR3 region has 16 residues. In germline, CDR1 is SEHNR, CDR2 FQNEAQ (reference sequence). CDR3 residues: CASSLGLADSYNEQFF. The CDR3 DNA sequence: TGTGCCAGCAGCTTAGGGCTAGCGGACTCCTACAATGAGCAGTTCTTC.